This TCR beta chain was found in a study of response to subunit inactivated influenza vaccine. The study's findings and limits: A suggestion made by the authors is that each seasonal influenza vaccination recruits few new T cells.

A few counts support this clonotype. Its antigen is undetermined. TCRdb re-analysed the RT-PCR reads in MiXCR, keeping a single row per CDR3 protein. This sample carries about 540,000 distinct CDR3 sequences, around 13% of them seen once, and the ten largest clones take around 10%. CDR1 is WNHNN and CDR2 is SYGVQD in the germline V gene (reference sequence). The ends lost 6 bases at V and 3 bases at J; junction bases unmatched: 9. The CDR3 runs to 16 residues. V is TRBV10-1 and J is TRBJ2-7; 12 bases are shared with TRBD2. The source is a man aged 50-60 years who received an inactivated influenza vaccine. The sequenced sample was PBMCs from blood, obtained 11 to 12 days after vaccination. The DNA of the CDR3 is TGCGCCAGCAGGGTCCCTAGCGGGGGGGCTAACTACGAGCAGTACTTC. This sequence encodes CASRVPSGGANYEQYF.